This T cell receptor beta chain was identified during a study of T-cell reconstitution after alpha-beta-depleted transplantation in children. Researchers prepared the TCRbeta library using unique molecular identifiers, the study reports. TCRdb itself ran the PCR reads through MiXCR, one entry per CDR3 protein. The sample lists about 590,000 distinct CDR3 sequences, 10% to 15% occurring once. CDR1 is SGHTA and CDR2 is FQGTGA in the germline V gene. CDR3 length: 16 amino acids. V was trimmed by 5 bases and J by 6 bases, leaving 23 bases between them. The receptor was isolated from a male patient younger than 18 who had a stem cell transplant for acute myeloid leukemia, so the T cells may come from the graft donor. Sequencing used PBMCs, mostly from graft donor cells, obtained 360 days after TCRalphabeta/CD19-depleted stem cell transplant. The J gene is TRBJ2-7, the V gene TRBV7-3, with a possible D match to TRBD1 (6 bases). The chain's CDR3 is CASSQLTGPLGFEQYF. The CDR3 DNA reads as TGTGCCAGCAGCCAACTAACAGGGCCTCTTGGATTCGAGCAGTACTTC.